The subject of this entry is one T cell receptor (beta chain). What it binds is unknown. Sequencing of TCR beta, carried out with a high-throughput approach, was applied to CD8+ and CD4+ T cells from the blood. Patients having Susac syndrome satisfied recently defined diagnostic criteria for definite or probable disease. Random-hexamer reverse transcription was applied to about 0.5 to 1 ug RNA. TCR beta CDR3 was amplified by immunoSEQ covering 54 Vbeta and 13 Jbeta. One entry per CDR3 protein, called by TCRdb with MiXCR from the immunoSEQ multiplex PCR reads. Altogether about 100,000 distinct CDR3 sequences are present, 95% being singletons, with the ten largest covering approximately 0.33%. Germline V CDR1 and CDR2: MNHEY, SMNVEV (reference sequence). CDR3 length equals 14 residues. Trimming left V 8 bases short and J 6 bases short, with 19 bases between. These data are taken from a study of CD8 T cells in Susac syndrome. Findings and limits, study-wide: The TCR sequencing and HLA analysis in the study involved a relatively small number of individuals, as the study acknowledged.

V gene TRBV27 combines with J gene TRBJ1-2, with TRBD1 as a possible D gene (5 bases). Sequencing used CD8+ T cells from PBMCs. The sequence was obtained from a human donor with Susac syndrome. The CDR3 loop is CASGFTGVPHGYTF. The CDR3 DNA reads TGTGCCAGCGGGTTCACGGGGGTGCCCCATGGCTACACCTTC.